This TCR beta chain was recorded in a study of control samples from healthy donors and cancer patients. Only in-frame clones appear in the TCRdb table, and some are missing; sequencing was by immunoSEQ multiplex PCR. This sample has approximately 150,000 clones, with under 95% found just once. The clonotype comes from a young man in good health. Sequences were obtained from blood.

The CDR3 coding sequence is TGTGCCAGCAGCCCAGGGACAGGGAACGAAAAACTGTTTTTT. It translates to CASSPGTGNEKLFF. This chain connects TRBV5-8 to TRBJ1-4; 9 bases map to TRBD1. CDR1 SGHTS and CDR2 YDEGEE come from the germline V gene. The CDR3 consists of 14 residues. Unmatched junction bases numbered 6, after V lost 4 bases and J lost 8 bases.